The present T cell receptor (beta chain) was sequenced within a study of monozygotic twins with inflammatory bowel disease. With the 5' RACE reads reprocessed, TCRdb shows one record per CDR3 protein and no DNA. The table lists 440,000 or so distinct CDR3 sequences. Germline V gene lookup returns CDR1 LNHDA and CDR2 SQIVND (reference sequence). The CDR3 has 12 residues. Sequenced: blood. The chain recombines TRBV19 with TRBJ1-5. This clonotype was sampled from a human donor with ulcerative colitis or Crohn's disease, or a healthy co-twin of an affected twin (not recorded which). CDR3 sequence reads: CASSTSGESQHF.